This paragraph covers one TCR beta chain sequence. Its antigen is currently unknown. CDR1 and CDR2 (germline): SGHNT, YENEEA. The CDR3 runs 14 residues. Germline trimming cut 5 bases from V and 0 bases from J; bases unmatched to any gene: 3. These data originate in a study of graft-versus-host responses after intestinal transplantation. Overall study context: Isolated intestinal, liver-intestinal, or multivisceral transplants were what recipients had. Anti-thymocyte globulin induction, then tacrolimus and steroids for about three years, went to all recipients.

Sequencing used immunoSEQ multiplex PCR; TCRdb keeps in-frame clones, though not all of them. The sample holds fewer than 45,000 clones, more than 85% seen once. Findings of the study overall: Detected in recipient marrow were GvH clones, some of which were first observed in ileum or blood.

V is TRBV11-3 and J is TRBJ1-1; 7 bases are a match to TRBD1. The sequence was obtained from a human patient who received an intestinal transplant, so some T cells may come from the graft donor. The specimen comprised PBMCs, sampled 524 days after transplant. The CDR3 reads CASSQGGVNTEAFF. CDR3 bases: TGTGCCAGCAGCCAGGGGGGGGTGAACACTGAAGCTTTCTTT. The variable domain in full, completed from reference TRBV11-3 and TRBJ1-1, reads EAGVVQSPRYKIIEKKQPVAFWCNPISGHNTLYWYLQNLGQGPELLIRYENEEAVDDSQLPKDRFSAERLKGVDSTLKIQPAELGDSAVYLCASSQGGVNTEAFFGQGTRLTVV.